The entry that follows covers one T cell receptor beta chain sequence. Its antigen is not known. This sample is drawn from a study of cytotoxic CD8 clonotypes in ibrutinib-treated CLL. On the study more broadly: The taking of response samples occurred after a median around 11 months of treatment, with a range of 6 to 36. Sequencing produced an average of around 250,000 productive templates and more than 90,000 productive rearrangements per sample.

Some clones are missing from TCRdb's copy, which holds only in-frame ones; the method was immunoSEQ multiplex PCR. This table has 300,000 to 400,000 clones, roughly 71% appearing once. Per germline, CDR1 SQVTM and CDR2 ANQGSEA. The germline V and J ends were trimmed by 1 base and 4 bases, with 7 bases remaining between them. The CDR3 runs 13 residues. Study-wide results and caveats: Clonality measured at baseline exceeded age-matched healthy donors, tracking circulating CD8+ T-cell counts.

The chain is built from TRBV29-1 and TRBJ2-2; D is uncertain. The input for sequencing was PBMCs, taken after 36 months of ibrutinib treatment. The origin of this receptor is a human donor with chronic lymphocytic leukemia. The CDR3 DNA reads TGCAGCGTTGAAGGTGATTTCACCGGGGAGCTGTTTTTT. Translation: CSVEGDFTGELFF.